The following is a T cell receptor beta chain sequence with its context. These data originate in a study of T cell changes during pregnancy in multiple sclerosis. Profiling relied on immunoSEQ multiplex PCR, and the TCRdb table lists in-frame clones only, not all of them. The sample has approximately 80,000 clones, roughly nine tenths seen once. CDR3 length: 16 residues. The germline V gene has CDR1 MGHRA and CDR2 YSYEKL. V was clipped by 4 bases and J by 5 bases, with 17 bases between them. The receptor was isolated from a female donor in good health, serving as a control in a pregnancy study. Some clones in this sample may be carry-over from other donors' samples. Sequences were derived from PBMCs, sampled in the first trimester of pregnancy. The rearrangement joins TRBV4-1 to TRBJ2-2, with D tentatively TRBD1 (6 bases). For the CDR3, the DNA is TGCGCCAGCAGCCTCAGACCGGGACAAGAAACCGGGGAGCTGTTTTTT. Protein sequence: CASSLRPGQETGELFF.